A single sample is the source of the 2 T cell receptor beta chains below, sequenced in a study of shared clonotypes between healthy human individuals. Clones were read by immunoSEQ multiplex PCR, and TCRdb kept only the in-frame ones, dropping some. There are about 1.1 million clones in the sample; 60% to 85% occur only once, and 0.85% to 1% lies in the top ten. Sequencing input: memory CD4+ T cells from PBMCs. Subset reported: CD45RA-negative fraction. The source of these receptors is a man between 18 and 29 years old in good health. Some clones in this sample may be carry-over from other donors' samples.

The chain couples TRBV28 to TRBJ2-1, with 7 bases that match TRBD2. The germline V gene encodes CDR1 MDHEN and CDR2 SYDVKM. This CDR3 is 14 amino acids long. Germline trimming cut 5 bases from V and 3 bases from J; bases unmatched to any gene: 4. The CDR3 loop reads CASSDIAGYNEQFF. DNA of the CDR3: TGTGCCAGCAGTGATATAGCGGGCTACAATGAGCAGTTCTTC. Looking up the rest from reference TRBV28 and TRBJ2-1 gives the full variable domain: DVKVTQSSRYLVKRTGEKVFLECVQDMDHENMFWYRQDPGLGLRLIYFSYDVKMKEKGDIPEGYSVSREKKERFSLILESASTNQTSMYLCASSDIAGYNEQFFGPGTRLTVL.

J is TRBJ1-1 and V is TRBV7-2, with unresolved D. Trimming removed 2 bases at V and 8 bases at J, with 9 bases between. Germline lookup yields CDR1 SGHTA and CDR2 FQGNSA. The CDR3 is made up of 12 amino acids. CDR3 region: CASSLSGREAFF. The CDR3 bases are TGTGCCAGCAGCTTATCGGGCAGGGAAGCTTTCTTT. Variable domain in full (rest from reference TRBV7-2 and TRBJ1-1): GAGVSQSPSNKVTEKGKDVELRCDPISGHTALYWYRQSLGQGLEFLIYFQGNSAPDKSGLPSDRFSAERTGGSVSTLTIQRTQQEDSAVYLCASSLSGREAFFGQGTRLTVV.